This entry lists 20 T cell receptor beta chains sequenced from one sample in a study of cytomegalovirus exposure and HLA in healthy donors. This PCR relied on a set of 60 Vbeta primers and 13 Jbeta primers. TCRdb's table, derived via immunoSEQ multiplex PCR, lists solely in-frame clones and lacks some. The data show about 200,000 clones, 82% seen once. The sequencing input was PBMCs. Receptor source: a woman aged 40 to 55 in good health and CMV-seronegative.

This clone came up once. The gene calls are TRBV6-6 and TRBJ2-7; D ambiguous. The germline V gene encodes CDR1 MNHNY and CDR2 SVGAGI (reference sequence). CDR3 length: 12 amino acids. V was clipped by 2 bases and J by 7 bases, with 9 bases between them. The CDR3 DNA reads as TGTGCCAGCAGTTACCCCTCCCGGGAGCAGTACTTC. It encodes CASSYPSREQYF.

This clone was observed once. The chain recombines TRBV2 with TRBJ2-3; D gene ambiguous. The CDR3 has 15 residues. The germline V gene encodes CDR1 SNHLY and CDR2 FYNNEI. V was cut by 10 bases and J by 2 bases, with 19 bases left in between. CDR3 loop: CAIATSAENTDTQYF. CDR3 nucleotide sequence: TGTGCCATTGCCACCTCGGCGGAGAACACAGATACGCAGTATTTT.

The chain combines TRBV7-9 with TRBJ2-7, with 9 bases fitting TRBD1. Germline V CDR1 and CDR2: SEHNR, FQNEAQ (reference sequence). Germline trimming cut 4 bases from V and 5 bases from J; bases unmatched to any gene: 12. CDR3 size: 16 residues. DNA of the CDR3: TGTGCCAGCAGCTCCTTCGATCGGACAGGGGAAGACGAGCAGTACTTC. It specifies CASSSFDRTGEDEQYF.

The chain is built from TRBV29-1 and TRBJ2-2, with TRBD1 matching over 7 bases. CDR1 and CDR2 (germline): SQVTM, ANQGSEA. The ends lost 7 bases at V and 5 bases at J; junction bases unmatched: 4. CDR3 length equals 12 residues. In DNA, the CDR3 is TGCAGCGCCCGACAGGGAACCGGGGAGCTGTTTTTT. Its protein product is CSARQGTGELFF.

This chain joins TRBV7-9 and TRBJ2-2; 12 bases are shared with TRBD2. Per the germline V gene, CDR1 is SEHNR and CDR2 is FQNEAQ (reference sequence). V lost 4 bases and J lost 5; bases outside the gene matches: 11. This CDR3 is built from 18 residues. CDR3 nucleotide sequence: TGTGCCAGCAGCTCAAAGGGGCTAGCGGGAGGGCCGACCGGGGAGCTGTTTTTT. Its translation: CASSSKGLAGGPTGELFF.

This chain uses TRBV29-1 with TRBJ2-7; 7 bases agree with TRBD1. The length of the CDR3 is 13 residues. In germline, CDR1 is SQVTM, CDR2 ANQGSEA. The J segment lost 2 bases and the V segment lost 4 bases, leaving 5 bases of the junction unmatched. The CDR3 bases are TGCAGCGTTGGACGGGACAGAACCTACGAGCAGTACTTC. Amino acids: CSVGRDRTYEQYF.

This chain uses TRBV18 with TRBJ2-5; D is ambiguous. This CDR3 has 13 amino acids. Looked up from germline, CDR1 is KGHSH and CDR2 is LQKENI. Trimming took 4 bases from V and 2 from J, leaving 8 bases between them. The CDR3 reads CASSRARQETQYF. The CDR3 bases are TGTGCCAGCTCACGGGCGAGACAAGAGACCCAGTACTTC.

The V and J genes are TRBV19 and TRBJ2-7, with 10 bases identical to TRBD2. Germline assignment: CDR1 LNHDA and CDR2 SQIVND (reference sequence). With 0 bases clipped from V and 5 bases from J, the junction kept 7 bases outside the gene matches. The CDR3 runs to 16 residues. The DNA for the CDR3 is TGTGCCAGTAGTATAGATGAGGGTAGCGGGAGGAACGAGCAGTACTTC. This translates into CASSIDEGSGRNEQYF.

The chain has TRBV5-1 and TRBJ1-1, with D possibly being TRBD1 (5 bases). Per germline, CDR1 SGHRS and CDR2 YFSETQ. CDR3 size: 13 residues. Between the trimmed V and J ends, which lost 1 base and 11 bases, there was a span of 15 bases. CDR3 in amino acids: CASSLTAGTGAFF. In nucleotides, the CDR3 is TGCGCCAGCAGCTTGACGGCCGGGACTGGGGCTTTCTTT.

V is TRBV11-2 and J is TRBJ2-2; D gene unclear. CDR3 length: 15 residues. The V and J ends lost 5 bases and 3 bases respectively, with 13 bases between them. Per germline, CDR1 SGHAT and CDR2 FQNNGV. The CDR3: CASSLESAYTGELFF. The CDR3 DNA sequence: TGTGCCAGCAGCCTGGAAAGCGCCTACACCGGGGAGCTGTTTTTT.

The gene calls are TRBV6-5 and TRBJ2-7; D may be TRBD1 (5 bases). The CDR3 is 15 residues long. Trimming left V 2 bases short and J 2 bases short, with 13 bases between. Germline CDR1 MNHEY, CDR2 SVGAGI. The CDR3, as DNA: TGTGCCAGCAGTTACGACCCCAGGGATGCCTACGAGCAGTACTTC. It is translated as CASSYDPRDAYEQYF.

The chain carries TRBV4-1 and TRBJ1-2; TRBD1 might be the D (5 bases). CDR1 is MGHRA and CDR2 is YSYEKL in the germline V gene. With 5 bases removed from V and 8 bases from J, the gap between germline ends came to 21 bases. This CDR3 contains 15 residues. The CDR3 DNA reads TGCGCCAGCAGCGCCCCGGGGAGGGCCGGGGGGGGCTACACCTTC. It specifies CASSAPGRAGGGYTF.

The chain links TRBV7-6 to TRBJ1-4; 8 bases map to TRBD1. Germline trimming cut 5 bases from V and 5 bases from J; bases unmatched to any gene: 7. This CDR3 is 15 amino acids long. CDR1 and CDR2 from the germline V gene are SGHVS and FNYEAQ. The CDR3 is CASSARQGWNEKLFF. For the CDR3, the DNA is TGTGCCAGCAGCGCCAGACAGGGGTGGAATGAAAAACTGTTTTTT.

The rearrangement links TRBV19 to TRBJ2-7, with D hard to call. CDR1 is LNHDA, CDR2 SQIVND, per germline (reference sequence). This CDR3 has 14 residues. Trimming took off 5 bases at V and 4 bases at J, with 15 bases between the two ends. Here the CDR3 DNA reads TGTGCCAGTAGTGTTTCTACCACCTTTTACGAGCAGTACTTC. Translating it yields CASSVSTTFYEQYF.

V is TRBV28 and J is TRBJ1-2; no clear D gene. The CDR3 has 12 residues. The V end lost 6 bases, the J end lost 5 bases, and 10 bases lay between the germline ends. Germline CDR1 MDHEN, CDR2 SYDVKM. CDR3 sequence reads: CASSPTYYGYTF. Written as DNA, the CDR3 is TGTGCCAGCAGCCCCACCTATTATGGCTACACCTTC.

This clone has just a few counts. The chain is built from TRBV28 and TRBJ1-5, with 8 bases fitting TRBD1. Germline V lookup: CDR1 MDHEN, CDR2 SYDVKM. This CDR3 contains 16 residues. The V gene end was trimmed by 2 bases and the J gene end by 3 bases; junction bases not matched to a gene: 6. The CDR3: CASSLVLGQDNQPQHF. Here the CDR3 DNA reads TGTGCCAGCAGTTTAGTGTTGGGACAGGACAATCAGCCCCAGCATTTT. The full variable domain, its missing parts supplied by reference TRBV28 and TRBJ1-5, is DVKVTQSSRYLVKRTGEKVFLECVQDMDHENMFWYRQDPGLGLRLIYFSYDVKMKEKGDIPEGYSVSREKKERFSLILESASTNQTSMYLCASSLVLGQDNQPQHFGDGTRLSIL.

The V gene is TRBV9, the J gene TRBJ1-2, with D possibly matching TRBD1 (5 bases). The CDR3 is 17 amino acids. Germline loops: CDR1 SGDLS, CDR2 YYNGEE. Trimming cost V 2 bases and J 4 bases, with 21 bases left between them. The CDR3 sequence: CASSVTGTPNSGYGYTF. The CDR3 DNA follows: TGTGCCAGCAGCGTGACCGGGACTCCCAATTCGGGCTATGGCTACACCTTC.

As concerns this clone: The sample carries other DNA sequences with the same CDR3. The chain carries TRBV21-1 and TRBJ2-7; the D call in the table, TRBD2, was not verified against the DNA. TRBV21-1 is a known pseudogene. The CDR3 is made up of 17 amino acids. This chain's CDR3 is CASSKGGVAGDSYEQYF. CDR3 coding DNA: TGTGCCAGCAGCAAAGGGGGCGTGGCGGGAGATAGCTACGAGCAGTACTTC.

This clone has more than one count but fewer than ten. V usage is TRBV5-4 and J usage is TRBJ2-7; 7 bases are a match to TRBD1. V was pared by 3 bases and J by 4 bases, with 4 bases of the junction left unmatched. The CDR3 runs 13 residues. Germline-derived CDR1 and CDR2 are SGHNT and YYREEE (reference sequence). The CDR3 loop is CASSYRQGYEQYF. The CDR3 DNA follows: TGTGCCAGCAGCTACCGACAGGGTTACGAGCAGTACTTC.

V and J are TRBV4-1 and TRBJ2-1; D not certain. The germline V gene has CDR1 MGHRA and CDR2 YSYEKL. The CDR3 runs to 15 residues. Trimming cost V 3 bases and J 10 bases, with 19 bases left between them. CDR3 residues: CASSHLERNFGEQFF. The DNA for the CDR3 is TGCGCCAGCAGCCACCTCGAGCGAAATTTTGGAGAGCAGTTCTTC.